This TCR beta chain stems from a study of regulatory T cells in long-lasting Graves disease. Overall study: Persistence in Graves' disease required over 5 years of antithyroid drugs plus positive TSH receptor antibodies. Study results and limitations: TCR diversity was lower in persistent Graves' patients (versus newly diagnosed ones). Persistent patients had more shared public clonotypes (around 2,500) than new patients (roughly 970).

There are many counts of this clonotype. Its matching antigen is unknown. Relying on iRepertoire HTBI primers and Arm-PCR of CDR3 regions, the team built TCR beta libraries. TCRdb ran MiXCR on the multiplex PCR reads and lists one entry per CDR3 protein. The sample gives some 340,000 distinct CDR3 sequences, less than 30% of which show up once; under 35% is in the top ten. Stated time point: persistent/refractory GD, antithyroid drugs over 5 years with positive TRAb. There was RNA extracted from PBMCs, and the TCR library was made from it. The guidelines of the American Thyroid Association were the basis for diagnosing Graves' disease. The ends lost 7 bases at V and 0 bases at J; junction bases unmatched: 17. The germline gives CDR1 SQVTM, CDR2 ANQGSEA. CDR3 length: 18 residues.

The V call is TRBV29-1, the J call TRBJ1-3; 8 positions match TRBD1. The input for sequencing was peripheral blood mononuclear cells (PBMCs), taken when the disease was refractory, from a patient treated with antithyroid drugs. The source is a woman in her thirties or forties with Graves disease. This chain's CDR3 is CSAGGQVSSGNSGNTIYF. In nucleotides, the CDR3 is TGCAGCGCCGGGGGACAGGTATCCAGTGGGAACTCTGGAAACACCATATATTTT.